A selection of T cell receptor beta chains follows, all from one sample in a study of blood T cells in healthy people across ages. TCRdb re-analysed the 5' RACE reads in MiXCR, keeping a single row per CDR3 protein. The sample comprises about 830,000 distinct CDR3 sequences, over 45% of which are singletons, and 20% to 25% rests with the top ten. The sequencing input was blood. Every receptor here comes from a man aged 25 to 45 in good health. Each CDR3 is given with its conserved first and last residue. The D gene is left open where the match is weak. The size field is filled for only some rows; it gives once, few, many or a size class.

>TRBJ1-6|TRBV20-1|TRBD1|NA
CSAAPSRGRDSPLHF
TGCAGTGCTGCCCCATCCAGGGGGCGGGATTCACCCCTCCACTTT
>TRBJ2-1|TRBV5-1|NA|few
CASSLSRGSSSYNEQFF
TGCGCCAGCAGCTTGTCTAGGGGCTCAAGCTCCTACAATGAGCAGTTCTTC
>TRBJ1-4|TRBV14|NA|NA
CAGSQKVGPTNEKLFF
TGTGCCGGCAGCCAGAAGGTCGGACCGACTAATGAAAAACTGTTTTTT
>TRBJ2-2|TRBV28|NA|few
CASSLAAGELFF
TGTGCCAGCAGTTTGGCGGCTGGGGAGCTGTTTTTT
>TRBJ2-3|TRBV29-1|NA|NA
CSVEPPGVPDTQYF
TGCAGCGTTGAACCCCCGGGGGTCCCAGATACGCAGTATTTT
>TRBJ2-3|TRBV20-1|NA|NA
CSARKGSFVTDTQYF
TGCAGTGCTAGAAAAGGGAGCTTCGTCACAGATACGCAGTATTTT
>TRBJ2-4|TRBV10-3|TRBD2|few
CAISAGIAGEREQYF
TGTGCCATCAGTGCAGGTATAGCGGGAGAGAGGGAGCAGTACTTC
>TRBJ2-3|TRBV7-3|TRBD1|many
CAGPGTGSTDTQYF
TGTGCCGGTCCCGGGACAGGTAGCACAGATACGCAGTATTTT
>TRBJ2-7|TRBV12-3/TRBV12-4|TRBD2|NA
CASSHDWAGAYEQYF
TGTGCCAGCAGTCACGATTGGGCGGGAGCCTACGAGCAGTACTTC
>TRBJ2-4|TRBV6-5|NA|NA
CASSFFLGGKNIQYF
TGTGCCAGCAGTTTCTTCCTCGGCGGCAAAAACATTCAGTACTTC
>TRBJ2-5|TRBV7-9|NA|NA
CASSFSGAVEQYF
TGTGCCAGCAGCTTCTCCGGGGCGGTGGAGCAGTACTTC
>TRBJ1-1|TRBV6-1|NA|NA
CASRANYRAEAFF
TGTGCCAGCAGAGCCAATTACCGGGCTGAAGCTTTCTTT
>TRBJ2-7|TRBV28|NA|NA
CASSPVAGGTYEQYF
TGTGCCAGCAGCCCAGTGGCGGGTGGGACCTACGAGCAGTACTTC
>TRBJ1-6|TRBV4-3|NA|NA
CASSQDSPRQSLIQPPHF
TGCGCCAGCAGCCAAGATTCACCCCGACAGAGTCTCATTCAACCCCCCCACTTT
>TRBJ2-1|TRBV2|NA|few
CASSDLAGKSGNEQFF
TGTGCCAGCAGTGACCTCGCAGGGAAGTCCGGCAATGAGCAGTTCTTC
>TRBJ2-7|TRBV20-1|TRBD2|NA
CSARDRLAGPPYEQYF
TGCAGTGCTAGAGATAGGCTAGCGGGTCCGCCCTACGAGCAGTACTTC
>TRBJ2-7|TRBV12-3/TRBV12-4|NA|NA
CASRNGASAAYEQYF
TGTGCCAGCAGGAACGGGGCTAGCGCAGCCTACGAGCAGTACTTC
>TRBJ2-3|TRBV29-1|NA|few
CSVEPAGAETVDTQYF
TGCAGCGTTGAACCCGCCGGCGCTGAGACGGTAGATACGCAGTATTTT
>TRBJ2-3|TRBV2|TRBD2|few
CASSLAGGASTDTQYF
TGTGCCAGCAGTCTGGCGGGGGGAGCTAGCACAGATACGCAGTATTTT
>TRBJ1-2|TRBV7-9|NA|few
CASSLGTAPGSYGYTF
TGTGCCAGCAGCTTAGGGACGGCGCCTGGATCCTATGGCTACACCTTC
>TRBJ2-3|TRBV7-2|NA|once
CASSLSGEDTQYF
TGTGCCAGCAGCTTAAGTGGGGAGGATACGCAGTATTTT
>TRBJ2-7|TRBV5-1|NA|NA
CASSLDGGSVEQYF
TGCGCCAGCAGCTTGGACGGGGGCTCGGTAGAGCAGTACTTC
>TRBJ2-7|TRBV7-2|NA|few
CASSLAVVYEQYF
TGTGCCAGCAGCTTAGCGGTTGTTTACGAGCAGTACTTC
>TRBJ2-3|TRBV20-1|NA|few
CSASTSTDTQYF
TGCAGTGCTAGTACTAGCACAGATACGCAGTATTTT
>TRBJ2-1|TRBV29-1|TRBD2|NA
CSVEDTSGYNEQFF
TGCAGCGTTGAAGATACTAGCGGCTACAATGAGCAGTTCTTC
>TRBJ1-1|TRBV27|NA|few
CASSLGLRTEAFF
TGTGCCAGCAGTCTGGGGTTACGGACTGAAGCTTTCTTT
>TRBJ2-3|TRBV5-1|NA|NA
CASSLGVARRTQYF
TGCGCCAGCAGCTTGGGTGTCGCCCGGAGGACGCAGTATTTT
>TRBJ2-7|TRBV20-1|TRBD2|NA
CSARPSGTTYEQYF
TGCAGTGCTAGACCCAGCGGGACCACCTACGAGCAGTACTTC
>TRBJ2-2|TRBV20-1|TRBD2|NA
CSASRREGNAGELFF
TGCAGTGCTAGTCGGCGGGAGGGCAATGCCGGGGAGCTGTTTTTT
>TRBJ2-7|TRBV7-9|TRBD1|NA
CASSSEDRGLYEQYF
TGTGCCAGCAGCTCGGAAGACAGGGGACTGTACGAGCAGTACTTC
>TRBJ2-5|TRBV20-1|TRBD1|NA
CSAREDGTGPLEYF
TGCAGTGCTAGAGAGGACGGGACAGGCCCCCTGGAGTACTTC
>TRBJ2-6|TRBV28|TRBD1|few
CASSRRTGGASGANVLTF
TGTGCCAGCAGCCGTAGGACAGGGGGCGCATCTGGGGCCAACGTCCTGACTTTC
>TRBJ2-5|TRBV20-1|TRBD2|NA
CSARGLAMRETQYF
TGCAGTGCTAGAGGACTAGCGATGCGGGAGACCCAGTACTTC
>TRBJ2-4|TRBV2|NA|few
CASSEGGDAKNIQYF
TGTGCCAGCAGTGAAGGGGGGGATGCCAAAAACATTCAGTACTTC
>TRBJ2-2|TRBV3-1|NA|NA
CASSQVVGITGELFF
TGTGCCAGCAGCCAAGTTGTGGGAATCACCGGGGAGCTGTTTTTT
>TRBJ1-1|TRBV20-1|NA|NA
CSANGNSNTEAFF
TGCAGTGCTAACGGGAATTCGAACACTGAAGCTTTCTTT
>TRBJ2-3|TRBV6-6|TRBD1|NA
CASSYSSQGASTDTQYF
TGTGCCAGCAGTTACTCTTCACAGGGGGCGAGCACAGATACGCAGTATTTT
>TRBJ2-7|TRBV20-1|NA|NA
CSAPPDTSNEQYF
TGCAGTGCCCCGCCGGACACCTCTAACGAGCAGTACTTC
>TRBJ2-5|TRBV29-1|NA|few
CSVGDVGETQYF
TGCAGCGTTGGTGACGTTGGGGAGACCCAGTACTTC
>TRBJ1-6|TRBV29-1|NA|few
CSVRFPNSPLHF
TGCAGCGTTCGGTTTCCAAATTCACCCCTCCACTTT
>TRBJ1-1|TRBV7-8|NA|NA
CASSTTLGFAEAFF
TGTGCCAGCAGTACAACCCTGGGTTTCGCTGAAGCTTTCTTT
>TRBJ2-4|TRBV28|NA|NA
CAIGQGGNIQYF
TGTGCCATAGGACAGGGAGGGAACATTCAGTACTTC
>TRBJ2-1|TRBV7-2|NA|NA
CASSRPPGGPEVEQFF
TGTGCCAGCAGCCGTCCTCCGGGTGGGCCAGAGGTTGAGCAGTTCTTC
>TRBJ2-5|TRBV7-9|NA|NA
CASSVEISLETQYF
TGTGCCAGCAGCGTAGAAATTAGCTTGGAGACCCAGTACTTC
>TRBJ1-1|TRBV7-2|TRBD1|once
CASSDSDRGFTEAFF
TGTGCCAGCAGCGACAGCGACAGGGGGTTCACTGAAGCTTTCTTT
>TRBJ2-7|TRBV7-2|TRBD2|NA
CASSQTTGGRYEQYF
TGTGCCAGCAGTCAAACTACGGGGGGGCGATACGAGCAGTACTTC
>TRBJ2-5|TRBV5-1|NA|NA
CASSLAPLGLEETQYF
TGCGCCAGCAGCTTGGCCCCATTGGGGTTAGAAGAGACCCAGTACTTC
>TRBJ2-6|TRBV18|NA|few
CASSPPDGSGANVLTF
TGTGCCAGCTCACCGCCGGATGGCTCTGGGGCCAACGTCCTGACTTTC
>TRBJ1-2|TRBV6-5|TRBD1|NA
CASRYGTVGYTF
TGTGCCAGCAGATACGGGACAGTTGGCTACACCTTC